Below, 7 T cell receptor beta chains from the same sample are listed, as sequenced in a study of T cell responses to AZD1222 COVID-19 vaccine. Profiled with immunoSEQ multiplex PCR; TCRdb holds only in-frame clones, not every one. Counted here are about 60,000 clones, 70% to 85% occurring once; the ten biggest clones make up around 20%. The input for sequencing was peripheral blood, taken on day 0 of AZD1222 vaccination. The receptors derive from an adult in good health.

Comments on this clone: Relative to the germline gene, one junction end is altered; a read error may explain this. V gene TRBV28 combines with J gene TRBJ2-5; no reliable D call. Germline V CDR1 and CDR2: MDHEN, SYDVKM. The length of the CDR3 is 12 residues. CDR3 sequence (DNA): TGTGCCAGCAGTCTCCCGGGTCTTACCCCGTACTTC. Translation gives CASSLPGLTPYF.

The chain is built from TRBV28 and TRBJ1-1; no clear D gene. The CDR3 extends over 13 amino acids. V gave up 6 bases and J gave up 5 bases, with 13 bases separating them. Germline values: CDR1 MDHEN, CDR2 SYDVKM. CDR3 sequence (DNA): TGTGCCAGCAGGGATTGGAGAGAAACTGAAGCTTTCTTT. Encoded protein: CASRDWRETEAFF.

The rearrangement joins TRBV28 to TRBJ2-1; 9 bases line up with TRBD2. Germline lookup yields CDR1 MDHEN and CDR2 SYDVKM. CDR3 length: 15 amino acids. V lost 3 bases, J lost 3 bases, and 3 bases stayed unmatched. The CDR3 protein is CASSFFSGSYNEQFF. The DNA for the CDR3 is TGTGCCAGCAGTTTCTTTAGCGGGAGCTACAATGAGCAGTTCTTC.

The J gene is TRBJ2-2, the V gene TRBV11-2, with 10 nucleotides matching TRBD2. The junction had 4 bases not matched to a gene; V was cut back by 5 bases and J by 4 bases. The CDR3 totals 15 residues. CDR1 and CDR2 (germline): SGHAT, FQNNGV. The CDR3 coding sequence is TGTGCCAGCAGCCAGGGACTAGCGCGCACCGGGGAGCTGTTTTTT. It is translated as CASSQGLARTGELFF.

This clone was seen a few times. J is TRBJ1-6 and V is TRBV9; 7 nucleotides agree with TRBD1. V shed 4 bases, J shed 7 bases, and the junction held 11 bases outside the gene matches. CDR1 is SGDLS and CDR2 is YYNGEE in the germline V gene. This CDR3 is built from 16 residues. The CDR3 loop is CASSTGTVNFNSPLHF. The CDR3 region has the DNA TGTGCCAGCAGCACCGGGACAGTCAACTTCAATTCACCCCTCCACTTT.

This chain joins TRBV28 and TRBJ1-1; the match to TRBD1 covers 7 bases. Germline CDR1 is MDHEN and CDR2 is SYDVKM. Trimming took 7 bases from V and 7 from J; bases not matched to a gene: 12. The CDR3 extends over 14 amino acids. CDR3: CASILTPRQGEAFF. In nucleotides, the CDR3 is TGTGCCAGCATCCTCACTCCGAGACAGGGTGAAGCTTTCTTT.

The rearrangement links TRBV25-1 to TRBJ1-2; a possible D gene is TRBD1 (5 bases). The CDR3 loop spans 14 amino acids. With 2 bases removed from V and 3 bases from J, the gap between germline ends came to 10 bases. Germline V lookup: CDR1 MGHDK, CDR2 SYGVNS. CDR3 region: CASSETGAYYGYTF. In DNA, the CDR3 is TGTGCCAGCAGTGAAACCGGGGCTTACTATGGCTACACCTTC.